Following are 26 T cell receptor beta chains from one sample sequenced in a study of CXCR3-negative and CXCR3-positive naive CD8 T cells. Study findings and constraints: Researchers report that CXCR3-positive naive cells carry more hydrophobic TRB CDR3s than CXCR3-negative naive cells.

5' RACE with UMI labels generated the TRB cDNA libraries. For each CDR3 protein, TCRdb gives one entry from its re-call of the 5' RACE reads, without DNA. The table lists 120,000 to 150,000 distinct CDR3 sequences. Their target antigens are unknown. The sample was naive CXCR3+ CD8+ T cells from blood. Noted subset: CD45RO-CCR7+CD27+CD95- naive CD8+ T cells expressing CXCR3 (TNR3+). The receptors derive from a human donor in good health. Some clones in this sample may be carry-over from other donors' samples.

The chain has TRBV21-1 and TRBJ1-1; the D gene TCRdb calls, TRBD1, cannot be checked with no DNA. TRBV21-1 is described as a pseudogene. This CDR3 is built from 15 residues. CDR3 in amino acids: CASSKFPGQLLEAFF.

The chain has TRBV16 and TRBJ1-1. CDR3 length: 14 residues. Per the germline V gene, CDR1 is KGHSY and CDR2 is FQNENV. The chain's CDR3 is CASSQDKGGTEAFF.

The CDR3 is CASSYGSGLYEQYF. The chain has TRBV5-1 and TRBJ2-7; the D call of TRBD2 rests on TCRdb alone, since no DNA is present to check it. Germline CDR1 reads SGHRS; CDR2 reads YFSETQ. The CDR3 has 14 residues.

The CDR3 loop is CATSRDVTQEFKPYNEQFF. V is TRBV15 and J is TRBJ2-1. The CDR3 length is 19 residues. The V gene's germline CDR1 is LNHNV and CDR2 YYDKDF (reference sequence).

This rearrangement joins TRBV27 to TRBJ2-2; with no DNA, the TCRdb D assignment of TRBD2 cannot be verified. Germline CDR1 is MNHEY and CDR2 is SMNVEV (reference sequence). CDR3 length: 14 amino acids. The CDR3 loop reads CASRTSGKTGELFF.

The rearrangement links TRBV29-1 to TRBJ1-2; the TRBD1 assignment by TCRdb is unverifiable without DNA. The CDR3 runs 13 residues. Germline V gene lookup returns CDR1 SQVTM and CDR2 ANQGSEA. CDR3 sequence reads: CSGTGGLFNGYTF.

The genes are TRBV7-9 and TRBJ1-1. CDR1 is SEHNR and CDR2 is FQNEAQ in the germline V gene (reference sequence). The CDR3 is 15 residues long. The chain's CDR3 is CASGPGQGLSTEAFF.

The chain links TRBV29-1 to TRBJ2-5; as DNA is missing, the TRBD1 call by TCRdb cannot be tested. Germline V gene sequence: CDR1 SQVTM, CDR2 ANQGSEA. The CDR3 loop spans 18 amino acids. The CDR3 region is CSVDPPVLISRPGDAQYF.

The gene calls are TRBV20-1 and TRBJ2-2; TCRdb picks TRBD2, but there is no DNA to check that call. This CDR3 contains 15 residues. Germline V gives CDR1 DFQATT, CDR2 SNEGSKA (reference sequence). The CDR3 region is CSARVSRVRTGELFF.

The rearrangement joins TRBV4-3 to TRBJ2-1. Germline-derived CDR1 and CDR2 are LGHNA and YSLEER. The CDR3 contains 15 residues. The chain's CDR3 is CASSQVGPVYNEQFF.

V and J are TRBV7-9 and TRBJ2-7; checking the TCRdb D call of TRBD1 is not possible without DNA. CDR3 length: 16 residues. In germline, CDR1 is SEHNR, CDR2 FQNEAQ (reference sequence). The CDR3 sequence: CASSSRGGGATYEQYF. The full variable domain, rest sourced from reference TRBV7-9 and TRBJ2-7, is DTGVSQNPRHKITKRGQNVTFRCDPISEHNRLYWYRQTLGQGPEFLTYFQNEAQLEKSRLLSDRFSAERPKGSFSTLEIQRTEQGDSAMYLCASSSRGGGATYEQYFGPGTRLTVT.

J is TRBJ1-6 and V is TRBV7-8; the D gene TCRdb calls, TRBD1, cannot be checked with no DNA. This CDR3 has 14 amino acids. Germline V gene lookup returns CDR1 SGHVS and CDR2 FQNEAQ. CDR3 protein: CASSLARVDSPLHF. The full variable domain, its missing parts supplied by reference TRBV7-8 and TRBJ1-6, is GAGVSQSPRYKVAKRGQDVALRCDPISGHVSLFWYQQALGQGPEFLTYFQNEAQLDKSGLPSDRFFAERPEGSVSTLKIQRTQQEDSAVYLCASSLARVDSPLHFGNGTRLTVT.

CDR3 loop: CSAEGVLGQGYNEQFF. The chain employs TRBV29-1 and TRBJ2-1; without DNA, the TCRdb call of TRBD1 cannot be checked. CDR3 length equals 16 residues. Germline V gives CDR1 SQVTM, CDR2 ANQGSEA.

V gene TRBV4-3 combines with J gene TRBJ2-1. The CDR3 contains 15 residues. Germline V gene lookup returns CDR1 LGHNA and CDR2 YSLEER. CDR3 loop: CASSQVRSSYNEQFF.

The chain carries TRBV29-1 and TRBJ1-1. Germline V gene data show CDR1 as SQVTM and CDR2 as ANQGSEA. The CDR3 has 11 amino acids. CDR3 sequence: CSVASYTEAFF.

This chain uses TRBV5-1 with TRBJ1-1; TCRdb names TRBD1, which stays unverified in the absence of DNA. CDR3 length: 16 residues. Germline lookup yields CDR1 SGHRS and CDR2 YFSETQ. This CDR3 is CASSSDRGLRYTEAFF.

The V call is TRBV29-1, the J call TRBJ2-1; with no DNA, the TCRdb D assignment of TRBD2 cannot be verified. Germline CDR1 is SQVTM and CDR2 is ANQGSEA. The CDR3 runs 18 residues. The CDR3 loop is CSVEGPPAASGPYNEQFF.

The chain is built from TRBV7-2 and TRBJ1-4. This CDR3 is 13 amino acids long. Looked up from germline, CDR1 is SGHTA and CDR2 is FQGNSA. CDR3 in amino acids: CASSLGLEEKLFF. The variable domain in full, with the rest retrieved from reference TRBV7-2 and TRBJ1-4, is GAGVSQSPSNKVTEKGKDVELRCDPISGHTALYWYRQSLGQGLEFLIYFQGNSAPDKSGLPSDRFSAERTGGSVSTLTIQRTQQEDSAVYLCASSLGLEEKLFFGSGTQLSVL.

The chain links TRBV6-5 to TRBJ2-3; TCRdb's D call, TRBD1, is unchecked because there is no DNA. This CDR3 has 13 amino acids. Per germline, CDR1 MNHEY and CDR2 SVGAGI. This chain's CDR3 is CASARGGTDTQYF.

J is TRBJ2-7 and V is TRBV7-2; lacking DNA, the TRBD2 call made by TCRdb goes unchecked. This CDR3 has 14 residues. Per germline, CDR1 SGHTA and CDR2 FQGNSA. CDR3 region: CASSLLAGVYEQYF.

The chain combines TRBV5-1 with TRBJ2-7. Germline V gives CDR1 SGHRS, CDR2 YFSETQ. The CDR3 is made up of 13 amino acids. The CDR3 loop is CASSLDSTYEQYF.

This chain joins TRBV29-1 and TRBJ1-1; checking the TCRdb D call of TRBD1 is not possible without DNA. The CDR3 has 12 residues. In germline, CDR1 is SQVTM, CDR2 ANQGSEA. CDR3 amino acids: CSARQEVTEAFF.

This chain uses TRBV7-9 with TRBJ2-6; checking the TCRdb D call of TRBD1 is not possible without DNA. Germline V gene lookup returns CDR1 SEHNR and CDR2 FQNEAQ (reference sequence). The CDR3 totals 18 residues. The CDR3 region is CASSNDDGQLYGANVLTF.

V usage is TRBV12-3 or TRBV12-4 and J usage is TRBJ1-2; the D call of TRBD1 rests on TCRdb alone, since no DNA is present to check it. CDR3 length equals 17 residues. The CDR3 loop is CASLPRSRGPGVYGYTF.

This chain's CDR3 is CASTYGTGLATGELFF. The chain employs TRBV19 and TRBJ2-2; the D call of TRBD1 rests on TCRdb alone, since no DNA is present to check it. Germline values: CDR1 LNHDA, CDR2 SQIVND (reference sequence). The CDR3 extends over 16 amino acids.

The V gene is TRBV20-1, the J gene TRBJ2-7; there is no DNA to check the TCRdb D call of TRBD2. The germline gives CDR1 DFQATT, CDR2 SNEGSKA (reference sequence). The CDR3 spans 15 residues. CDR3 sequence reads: CSARDEGVRAYEQYF.